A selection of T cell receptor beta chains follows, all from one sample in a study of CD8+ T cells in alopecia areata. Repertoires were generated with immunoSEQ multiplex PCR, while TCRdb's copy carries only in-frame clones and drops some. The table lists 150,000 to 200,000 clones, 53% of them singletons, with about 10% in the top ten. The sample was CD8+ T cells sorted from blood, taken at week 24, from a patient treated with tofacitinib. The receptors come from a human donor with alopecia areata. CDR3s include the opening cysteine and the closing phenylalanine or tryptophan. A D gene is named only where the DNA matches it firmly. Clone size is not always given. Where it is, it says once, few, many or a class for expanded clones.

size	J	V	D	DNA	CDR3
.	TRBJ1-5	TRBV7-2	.	TGTGCCAGCAGCTTTACGGCGGGACGGAGCAATCAGCCCCAGCATTTT	CASSFTAGRSNQPQHF
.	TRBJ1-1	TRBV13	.	TGTGCCAGCAGCTTATCAACCTGGAACACTGAAGCTTTCTTT	CASSLSTWNTEAFF
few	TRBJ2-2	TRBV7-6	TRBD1	TGTGCCAGCAGCTCCGGGACAGGGGGCTTTCCCGGGGAGCTGTTTTTT	CASSSGTGGFPGELFF
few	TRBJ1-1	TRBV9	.	TGTGCCAGCAGCGTAGGTAAAGGAATGAACACTGAAGCTTTCTTT	CASSVGKGMNTEAFF
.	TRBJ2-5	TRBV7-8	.	TGTGCCAGCAGCGTCCTTCCTCGGGGGTTGTACCGGCAAGAGACCCAGTACTTC	CASSVLPRGLYRQETQYF
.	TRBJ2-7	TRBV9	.	TGTGCCAGCAGCGTAGATGGTACAGAACTCTACGAGCAGTACTTC	CASSVDGTELYEQYF
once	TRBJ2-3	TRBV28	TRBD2	TGTGCCAGCAGTTTAGCGGGGGACACAGATACGCAGTATTTT	CASSLAGDTDTQYF
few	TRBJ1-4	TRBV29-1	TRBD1	TGCAGCGTGTGGACAGGGGAAAAACTGTTTTTT	CSVWTGEKLFF
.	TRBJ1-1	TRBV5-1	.	TGCGCCAGCAGCCCTGTTCGGTTGAACACTGAAGCTTTCTTT	CASSPVRLNTEAFF
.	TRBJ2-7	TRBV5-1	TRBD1	TGCGCCAGCACCCCGGAGGGGACAGGGTTCGACGAGCAGTACTTC	CASTPEGTGFDEQYF
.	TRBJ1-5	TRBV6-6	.	TGTGCCAGCAGTTATCCCGACGGCCTCAATCAGCCCCAGCATTTT	CASSYPDGLNQPQHF
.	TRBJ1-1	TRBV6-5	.	TGTGCCAGTTCGACGGGGAACACTGAAGCTTTCTTT	CASSTGNTEAFF
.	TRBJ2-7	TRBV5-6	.	TGTGCCAGCAGCTCAGGGGCAGCCTACGAGCAGTACTTC	CASSSGAAYEQYF
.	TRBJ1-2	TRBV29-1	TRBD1	TGCAGCGTTGAAGGGACAGGGGGACCCAACTATGGCTACACCTTC	CSVEGTGGPNYGYTF
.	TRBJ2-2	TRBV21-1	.	TGTGCCAGCAGCAAAAGGTACGACAGGACCGGGGAGCTGTTTTTT	CASSKRYDRTGELFF
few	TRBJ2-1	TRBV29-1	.	TGCAGCGTTGAGAGAGGGGTCAATGAGCAGTTCTTC	CSVERGVNEQFF
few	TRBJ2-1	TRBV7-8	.	TGTGCCAGCAGCGATCTCCGGGGATCTTCGAATGAGCAGTTCTTC	CASSDLRGSSNEQFF
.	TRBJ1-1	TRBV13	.	TGTGCCAGCAGCAATAACAGGGCCACCACGGTGAACACTGAAGCTTTCTTT	CASSNNRATTVNTEAFF
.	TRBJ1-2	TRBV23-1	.	TGCGCCAGCAGTCAATCGATAGGGTTTAGAGGCTACACCTTC	CASSQSIGFRGYTF
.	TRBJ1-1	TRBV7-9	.	TGTGCCAGCAGCTTAGGCTGGGGGACCGAAGCTTTCTTT	CASSLGWGTEAFF
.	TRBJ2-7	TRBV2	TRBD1	TGTGCCAGCAGTGGGGGGACAGGGGCCTTCCTCTCCTACGAGCAGTACTTC	CASSGGTGAFLSYEQYF
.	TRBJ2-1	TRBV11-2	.	TGTGCCAGCAGCTTAGTGCGGTTTGATGAGCAGTTCTTC	CASSLVRFDEQFF
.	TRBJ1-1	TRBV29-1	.	TGCAGCGTTGATACCGGGGGCTCGGTGAACACTGAAGCTTTCTTT	CSVDTGGSVNTEAFF
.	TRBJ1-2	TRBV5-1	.	TGCGCCAGCAGCTTGGAGGGTGATGGCTACACCTTC	CASSLEGDGYTF
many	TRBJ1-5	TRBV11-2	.	TGTGCCAGCAGCTTATCCCCCAGTCAGCCCCAGCATTTT	CASSLSPSQPQHF
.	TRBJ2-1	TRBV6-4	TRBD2	TGTGCCAGCAGTATTAGCGGGGGTGAGCAGTTCTTC	CASSISGGEQFF
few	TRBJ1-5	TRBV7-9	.	TGTGCCAGCAGCTTAGCAGGGGCCAATCAGCCCCAGCATTTT	CASSLAGANQPQHF
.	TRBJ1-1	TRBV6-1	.	TGTGCCAGCAGTGAAGCGCGTGAAGCTTTCTTT	CASSEAREAFF
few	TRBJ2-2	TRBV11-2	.	TGTGCCAGCAGCGGAAATACCCTTTTGAACACCGGGGAGCTGTTTTTT	CASSGNTLLNTGELFF
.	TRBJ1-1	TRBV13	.	TGTGCCAGCAGCTTATTAGGAACTGAAGCTTTCTTT	CASSLLGTEAFF
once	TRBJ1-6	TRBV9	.	TGTGCCAGCAGCGTTCAACAGGGTGGTAATTCACCCCTCCACTTT	CASSVQQGGNSPLHF
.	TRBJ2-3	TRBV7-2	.	TGTGCCAGCAGCATCGGGACACTAAGCACAGATACGCAGTATTTT	CASSIGTLSTDTQYF
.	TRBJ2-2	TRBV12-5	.	TGTGCTAGTGCTTTCACCGGGGAGCTGTTTTTT	CASAFTGELFF
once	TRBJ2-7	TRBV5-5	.	TGTGCCAGCAGCTCGCCAAACTACGAGCAGTACTTC	CASSSPNYEQYF
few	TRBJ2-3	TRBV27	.	TGTGCCAGCAGTTTGGGCGGGGGCACAGATACGCAGTATTTT	CASSLGGGTDTQYF
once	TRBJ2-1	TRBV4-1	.	TGCGCCAGCAGCCAAGATCTGAAGGGGCAGTTCTTC	CASSQDLKGQFF
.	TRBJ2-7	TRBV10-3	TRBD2	TGTGCCATCAGCGAACTAGCGGCCCCGAACTACGAGCAGTACTTC	CAISELAAPNYEQYF
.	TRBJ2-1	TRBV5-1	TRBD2	TGCGCCAGCAGAATATACCCGTCTAGCGGGGGGGTAAATGAGCAGTTCTTC	CASRIYPSSGGVNEQFF
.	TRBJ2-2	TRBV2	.	TGTGCCGGCGCACTAGATTTGGCCGGGGAGCTGTTTTTT	CAGALDLAGELFF
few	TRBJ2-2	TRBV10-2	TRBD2	TGCGCCAGCAAGGGGACTAGCGGGGGTAAAGAAGGGGAGCTGTTTTTT	CASKGTSGGKEGELFF
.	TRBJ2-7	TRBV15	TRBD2	TGTGCCACCCGGGCCGGGGGGTCCTACGAGCAGTACTTC	CATRAGGSYEQYF
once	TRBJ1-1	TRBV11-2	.	TGTGCCAGCAGCCCGACAGGTAACACTGAAGCTTTCTTT	CASSPTGNTEAFF
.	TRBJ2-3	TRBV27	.	TGTGCCAGCAGTGTACTAAGCGGAAACACAGATACGCAGTATTTT	CASSVLSGNTDTQYF
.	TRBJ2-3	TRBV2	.	TGTGCCAGCAGGGACAGCTACACAGATACGCAGTATTTT	CASRDSYTDTQYF
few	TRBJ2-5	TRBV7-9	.	TGTGCCAGCACTAGGTTCCAAGAGACCCAGTACTTC	CASTRFQETQYF
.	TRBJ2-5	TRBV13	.	TGTGCCAGCAGCCAACCGACGAACCGGGACGCAAACCAAGAGACCCAGTACTTC	CASSQPTNRDANQETQYF
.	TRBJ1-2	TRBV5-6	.	TGTGCCAGCAGCGCCGGGAGGGGATGGAATGGCTACACCTTC	CASSAGRGWNGYTF
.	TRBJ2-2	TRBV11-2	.	TGTGCCAGCAGCTTAAGGGCAGGATCCACCGGGGAGCTGTTTTTT	CASSLRAGSTGELFF
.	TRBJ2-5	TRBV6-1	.	TGTGCCACCTGGGGACCTCCGGAGACCCAGTACTTC	CATWGPPETQYF
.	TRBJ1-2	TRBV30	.	TGTGCCTGGAGTGTAAGGGCTTTATATGGCTACACCTTC	CAWSVRALYGYTF
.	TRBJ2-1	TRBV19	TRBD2	TGTGCCAGTAGTATCAGCGGGGGTTCCTACAATGAGCAGTTCTTC	CASSISGGSYNEQFF
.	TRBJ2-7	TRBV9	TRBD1	TGTGCCAGCAGCGCCGGGACAGGGGGTTCCGAGCAGTACTTC	CASSAGTGGSEQYF
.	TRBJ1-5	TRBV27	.	TGTGCCAGCAGTGAGGACCCAAATAGCAATCAGCCCCAGCATTTT	CASSEDPNSNQPQHF
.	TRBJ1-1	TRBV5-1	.	TGCGCCAGCAGCTTGGCCGGGAGCAACACTGAAGCTTTCTTT	CASSLAGSNTEAFF
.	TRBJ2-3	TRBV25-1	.	TGTGCCAGCAGGGGCGATACGCAGTATTTT	CASRGDTQYF